This T cell receptor (beta chain) was observed in a study of blood T cell repertoires in COVID-19. At the level of the study: Samples representing acute and convalescent COVID-19 were sourced from the United States, Italy and Spain. From T cells, B-cell-depleted T cells, or PBMCs came the material, which was cDNA or gDNA.

This CDR3 is 13 amino acids long. Germline lookup yields CDR1 SGHDN and CDR2 FVKESK. V was clipped by 4 bases and J by 8 bases; unmatched bases: 4. In the authors' workflow: Amplification of reference gene primers was used by the study to estimate nucleated cell counts. Sequencing used immunoSEQ multiplex PCR; TCRdb keeps in-frame clones, though not all of them. Clone size and V and J calls were adopted from that table, with D and trimming inferred from the DNA. The sample holds about 20,000 clones, over 85% seen once. This clonotype was sampled from a woman aged 50 to 60 with active COVID-19. The V and J genes are TRBV14 and TRBJ2-2; 7 bases align to TRBD2. The sequenced sample was peripheral blood. CDR3 bases: TGTGCCAGCAGCCGGACTAGTCTTGGGGAGCTGTTTTTT. It yields the protein CASSRTSLGELFF.